The present entry profiles one T cell receptor (beta chain) with its context. The data stem from a study of shared clonotypes between healthy human individuals. Whole-study context: Three plates each covered CD4 naive and memory; CD8 naive two, CD8 memory one.

In the authors' methods: Filtering was not the same, since immunoSEQ gave junction-only sequences without quality scores. The method was immunoSEQ multiplex PCR; TCRdb's version includes in-frame clones alone and lacks a portion of them. From that table come the V and J calls and clone size; the DNA was used to work out D and trimming. The sample consists of 780,000 or so clones, roughly 72% of them appearing once. Naive CD4+ cells were CD45RA-selected; the remaining cells were memory. CDR3 length equals 14 residues. Germline-derived CDR1 and CDR2 are MNHEY and SMNVEV (reference sequence). Trimming left V 6 bases short and J 3 bases short, with 11 bases between.

The sequence derives from a woman in her twenties or thirties in good health. This chain links TRBV27 with TRBJ1-4, with D possibly matching TRBD1 (6 bases). The source material was memory CD4+ T cells sorted from blood. The subset: CD45RA-negative fraction. CDR3 DNA sequence: TGTGCCAGCAGACTACAGGGATCTAATGAAAAACTGTTTTTT. This translates into CASRLQGSNEKLFF.